The 8 T cell receptor beta chains reported below all come from one sample, sequenced in a study of cytomegalovirus exposure and HLA in healthy donors. The data were produced by immunoSEQ multiplex PCR, yet TCRdb's version contains in-frame clones alone and is incomplete. In the table there are 150,000 or so clones, 89% of which are singletons. The source material was PBMCs. Source of these receptors: a young woman in good health and CMV-seropositive.

V usage is TRBV7-2 and J usage is TRBJ2-3, with 7 bases matching TRBD1. Trimming removed 5 bases from V and 2 bases from J; junction bases left unmatched: 4. Germline loops: CDR1 SGHTA, CDR2 FQGNSA. The CDR3 consists of 14 residues. The CDR3 nucleotides read TGTGCCAGCAGCGCCGGGACAGCCACAGATACGCAGTATTTT. Protein product: CASSAGTATDTQYF.

V and J are TRBV7-9 and TRBJ2-7, with D possibly TRBD1 on 5 matching bases. Trimming stripped 5 bases from V and 6 bases from J, with 14 bases between. In germline, CDR1 is SEHNR, CDR2 FQNEAQ (reference sequence). The CDR3 contains 13 residues. CDR3: CASSHPTDAEQYF. The CDR3 DNA reads as TGTGCCAGCAGCCATCCGACAGACGCCGAGCAGTACTTC. Drawing the rest from reference TRBV7-9 and TRBJ2-7, the complete variable domain is DTGVSQNPRHKITKRGQNVTFRCDPISEHNRLYWYRQTLGQGPEFLTYFQNEAQLEKSRLLSDRFSAERPKGSFSTLEIQRTEQGDSAMYLCASSHPTDAEQYFGPGTRLTVT.

The chain employs TRBV6-4 and TRBJ1-4; 7 bases line up with TRBD1. The J segment lost 6 bases and the V segment lost 9 bases, leaving 4 bases of the junction unmatched. The CDR3 runs to 12 residues. Looked up from germline, CDR1 is MRHNA and CDR2 is SNTAGT. The CDR3 DNA sequence: TGTGCCAGTACCGACAGGGATGAAAAACTGTTTTTT. The encoded protein is CASTDRDEKLFF.

The chain is built from TRBV10-3 and TRBJ2-7, with 11 bases aligning to TRBD1. CDR3 length: 15 residues. CDR1 and CDR2 (germline): ENHRY, SYGVKD. The trim removed 5 bases at V and 5 bases at J, leaving 8 bases unmatched. Here the CDR3 DNA reads TGTGCCATCAGTAACCAGGACAGGGGGCAGGACGAGCAGTACTTC. This translates into CAISNQDRGQDEQYF.

The V call is TRBV28, the J call TRBJ1-2; the match to TRBD1 covers 8 bases. V trimming: 5 bases; J trimming: 2 bases; junction bases outside the gene matches: 16. Germline V gene data show CDR1 as MDHEN and CDR2 as SYDVKM. The CDR3 runs to 18 residues. The CDR3 DNA reads as TGTGCCAGCAGTCCCCACTCCGGACAGGGAGGCGTAAACTATGGCTACACCTTC. It encodes CASSPHSGQGGVNYGYTF.

V is TRBV9 and J is TRBJ2-2, with D perhaps matching TRBD2 (5 bases). Germline CDR1 SGDLS, CDR2 YYNGEE. Trimming cost V 0 bases and J 4 bases, with 13 bases left between them. The CDR3 runs 16 residues. This CDR3 is CASSVGSKGSTGELFF. The CDR3 coding sequence is TGTGCCAGCAGCGTAGGGTCCAAAGGGAGCACCGGGGAGCTGTTTTTT.

V gene TRBV5-1 combines with J gene TRBJ2-1, with D possibly matching TRBD2 (5 bases). Germline V lookup: CDR1 SGHRS, CDR2 YFSETQ. The CDR3 is 14 residues long. Deletions cut 6 bases from V and 9 bases from J, with 19 bases between. In nucleotides, the CDR3 is TGCGCCAGCACCATGAAGCCCAATGAGGGTGAGCAGTTCTTC. Its protein is CASTMKPNEGEQFF.

This rearrangement joins TRBV28 to TRBJ2-1; no reliable D call. The CDR3 runs to 15 residues. Between the trimmed V and J ends, which lost 2 bases and 7 bases, there was a span of 15 bases. Germline V CDR1 and CDR2: MDHEN, SYDVKM. CDR3 in amino acids: CASSLRVRLGNEQFF. CDR3 in DNA: TGTGCCAGCAGTTTACGTGTTCGTCTCGGGAATGAGCAGTTCTTC. The full variable domain, rest sourced from reference TRBV28 and TRBJ2-1, is DVKVTQSSRYLVKRTGEKVFLECVQDMDHENMFWYRQDPGLGLRLIYFSYDVKMKEKGDIPEGYSVSREKKERFSLILESASTNQTSMYLCASSLRVRLGNEQFFGPGTRLTVL.